The clone carrying this TCR beta chain has only one observation. Trimming shortened V by 0 bases and J by 0 bases, and 5 bases separated the two germline ends. This CDR3 contains 14 residues. Germline CDR1 and CDR2: SEHNR and FQNEAQ (reference sequence). This sample was included in a study of blood T cell repertoires in COVID-19. Turning to the study itself: Samples representing acute and convalescent COVID-19 were sourced from the United States, Italy and Spain. From T cells, B-cell-depleted T cells, or PBMCs came the material, which was cDNA or gDNA.

Individuals drawn from under 30 US areas were roughly 18 to 95 years old. Clinical histories supplied by participants themselves formed the basis of cohort assignment. Sequencing used immunoSEQ multiplex PCR; TCRdb keeps in-frame clones, though not all of them. Of about 260,000 clones listed, about 86% are singletons. The rearrangement links TRBV7-9 to TRBJ1-1; the D is unclear. The receptor was isolated from a young man with acute COVID-19. The sequenced sample consisted of PBMCs or T cells enriched from blood (not recorded which). CDR3 in DNA: TGTGCCAGCAGCTTAGCGTATGTGAACACTGAAGCTTTCTTT. It yields the protein CASSLAYVNTEAFF.